The rows below give T cell receptor beta chains drawn from one sample of a study of cytomegalovirus exposure and HLA in healthy donors. Clones were sequenced by immunoSEQ multiplex PCR, and TCRdb holds only the in-frame ones, with some missing. Seen here are some 150,000 clones, 80% to 90% observed once, and the top ten hold more than 4.5%. Sequencing was carried out using PBMCs. All receptors come from a woman in her 30s in good health and CMV-seronegative. CDR3s include the opening cysteine and the closing phenylalanine or tryptophan. The order of the fields is J gene, V gene, D gene, clone size, CDR3 protein, CDR3 DNA. The D gene is left open where the match is weak. Size is stated for part of the rows, as once, few or many counts, or as a class when the clone is expanded.

>TRBJ2-3|TRBV4-2|TRBD2|-
CASSRVLVAGGRASTDTQYF
TGTGCCAGCAGCCGAGTCCTCGTGGCGGGAGGCCGTGCTAGCACAGATACGCAGTATTTT
>TRBJ1-1|TRBV18|-|-
CASSPWRDTEAFF
TGTGCCAGCTCACCTTGGAGAGACACTGAAGCTTTCTTT
>TRBJ1-5|TRBV27|-|-
CASSLNRALQPQHF
TGTGCCAGCAGTTTAAACAGGGCCCTTCAGCCCCAGCATTTT
>TRBJ2-7|TRBV11-2|TRBD1|-
CASREQGAPYEQYF
TGTGCCAGCAGGGAACAGGGGGCCCCCTACGAGCAGTACTTC
>TRBJ2-3|TRBV11-3|TRBD2|-
CASSLRSSSGGADTQYF
TGTGCCAGCAGCTTAAGGTCTTCTAGCGGGGGGGCCGATACGCAGTATTTT
>TRBJ2-7|TRBV5-6|TRBD1|few
CASSPLGWQGVSAEQYF
TGTGCCAGCAGCCCCCTCGGGTGGCAGGGGGTAAGTGCCGAGCAGTACTTC
>TRBJ2-3|TRBV19|TRBD2|once
CASIEGLAGGPGGTDTQYF
TGTGCCAGTATCGAGGGACTAGCGGGAGGCCCCGGGGGGACAGATACGCAGTATTTT
>TRBJ2-2|TRBV29-1|-|-
CSVRGGNTGELFF
TGCAGCGTTAGAGGGGGTAACACCGGGGAGCTGTTTTTT
>TRBJ1-6|TRBV7-8|-|-
CASSTTLTESSYNSPLHF
TGTGCCAGCAGCACAACTCTGACAGAAAGCTCCTATAATTCACCCCTCCACTTT
>TRBJ2-2|TRBV7-2|TRBD1|-
CASSQTGWTGELFF
TGTGCCAGCAGCCAGACAGGGTGGACCGGGGAGCTGTTTTTT
>TRBJ2-7|TRBV13|-|-
CASSPGDSYHEQYF
TGTGCCAGCAGCCCCGGGGACTCCTACCACGAGCAGTACTTC
>TRBJ2-5|TRBV7-3|TRBD2|-
CASSLAGGDETQYF
TGTGCCAGCAGCCTAGCGGGGGGTGATGAGACCCAGTACTTC